This T cell receptor (beta chain) emerged from a study of blood T cells in healthy people across ages. Sample-barcoded 5' priming and a J-beta primer mix drove a second PCR of roughly 6 to 12 cycles. One entry per CDR3 protein, called by TCRdb with MiXCR from the 5' RACE reads. The profile shows 1.5 million to 2 million distinct CDR3 sequences, about 50% of them singletons. Each individual donor underwent a draw of approximately 9.8 milliliters of peripheral blood. For this clonotype: Its antigen is not identified.

Findings and caveats of the study: Investigators viewed diversity estimates from one million T cells as underestimates, the study reported. Diversity of TCR beta correlated strongly with naive T cell percentage. Conclusively comparing naive with antigen-experienced cells was impossible with unsorted PBMCs.

CDR3 length: 14 amino acids. Trimming left V 2 bases short and J 5 bases short, with 12 bases between. The germline CDR1 and CDR2 sequences are SGHTA and FQGTGA. Sequencing was carried out using blood. V gene TRBV7-3 combines with J gene TRBJ2-5; possible D gene TRBD2, 7 bases. The sequence was collected from a woman in her thirties or forties in good health. CDR3 sequence: CASSLGGADETQYF. The DNA of the CDR3 is TGTGCCAGCAGCTTAGGGGGGGCCGACGAGACCCAGTACTTC.